This entry lists 25 T cell receptor beta chains sequenced from one sample in a study of beta chain features in type 1 diabetes. Whole-study results and caveats: Shortening that was moderate but significant affected the TCRB CDR3s of Type 1 diabetes patients in all four CD4+ subsets.

Their antigens are not known. What was sequenced were expressed TCRB transcripts, since all of the isolated RNA had been reverse transcribed. The assay was immunoSEQ multiplex PCR, and TCRdb's table has in-frame clones only and misses some. The table has 600,000 or so clones, over 12% seen once. What was sequenced was naive CD4+ T cells from blood. The receptors were gathered from a man aged 18 to 30 with type 1 diabetes.

The genes are TRBV29-1 and TRBJ2-1, with TRBD1 matching over 10 bases. Germline values: CDR1 SQVTM, CDR2 ANQGSEA. Unmatched junction bases numbered 2, after V lost 4 bases and J lost 5 bases. This CDR3 is built from 13 residues. CDR3 DNA: TGCAGCGTTGTCGGGACAGGGGACAATGAGCAGTTCTTC. Translated: CSVVGTGDNEQFF.

The chain has TRBV5-1 and TRBJ2-3, with D unresolved. This CDR3 contains 14 residues. Trimming stripped 3 bases from V and 0 bases from J, with 8 bases between. Germline-derived CDR1 and CDR2 are SGHRS and YFSETQ. The CDR3 protein is CASSYQDSTDTQYF. Written as DNA, the CDR3 is TGCGCCAGCAGCTACCAGGACAGCACAGATACGCAGTATTTT.

This clone was detected only once. J is TRBJ2-7 and V is TRBV27; D uncertain. Trimming stripped 6 bases from V and 6 bases from J, with 15 bases between. CDR3 size: 13 residues. CDR1 MNHEY and CDR2 SMNVEV come from the germline V gene (reference sequence). Here the CDR3 DNA reads TGTGCCAGCAGCCGGTATACTATTTCCGAGCAGTACTTC. Translating it yields CASSRYTISEQYF.

This clone has more than one count but fewer than ten. The chain recombines TRBV2 with TRBJ1-2; D perhaps matches TRBD1 (6 bases). CDR3 size: 13 residues. V dropped 6 bases and J dropped 8 bases, with 16 bases sitting between them. Germline assignment: CDR1 SNHLY and CDR2 FYNNEI. In DNA, the CDR3 is TGTGCCAGCAGCAGGGGCCCTGTAGGAGGCTACACCTTC. Its protein is CASSRGPVGGYTF.

This chain joins TRBV30 and TRBJ2-5; 7 bases map to TRBD2. The germline V gene has CDR1 GTSNPN and CDR2 SVGIG (reference sequence). After removal of 4 bases from V and 3 bases from J, the junction contained 8 bases not matched to a gene. CDR3 length equals 14 residues. The CDR3 bases are TGTGCCTGGAAGTTCCCTGGGGGGGAAGAGACCCAGTACTTC. Residues: CAWKFPGGEETQYF. Supplemented by reference TRBV30 and TRBJ2-5, the full variable domain reads SQTIHQWPATLVQPVGSPLSLECTVEGTSNPNLYWYRQAAGRGLQLLFYSVGIGQISSEVPQNLSASRPQDRQFILSSKKLLLSDSGFYLCAWKFPGGEETQYFGPGTRLLVL.

This clone has only a few counts. This chain links TRBV4-3 with TRBJ2-1, with D possibly being TRBD1 or TRBD2 (5 bases each). V dropped 1 base and J dropped 4 bases, with 11 bases sitting between them. Germline CDR1 LGHNA, CDR2 YSLEER. This CDR3 comprises 15 residues. CDR3 protein: CASSQAGTIYNEQFF. The DNA of the CDR3 is TGCGCCAGCAGCCAAGCGGGGACGATATACAATGAGCAGTTCTTC.

The rearrangement uses TRBV2 and TRBJ1-6, with D tentatively TRBD1 (5 bases). Germline assignment: CDR1 SNHLY and CDR2 FYNNEI. This CDR3 is 14 amino acids long. Trimming shortened V by 7 bases and J by 6 bases, and 13 bases separated the two germline ends. The CDR3 here is CASKEGRLNSPLHF. The CDR3 bases are TGTGCCAGCAAAGAGGGACGGCTTAATTCACCCCTCCACTTT.

This clone showed up just a few times. DNA for the CDR3: TGTGCCAGCAGCGCCCACAGGGGGAACACTGAAGCTTTCTTT. Protein sequence: CASSAHRGNTEAFF. V usage is TRBV9 and J usage is TRBJ1-1, with TRBD1 matching 7 bases. The CDR3 length is 14 residues. Germline V gives CDR1 SGDLS, CDR2 YYNGEE. The junction had 3 bases not matched to a gene; V was cut back by 3 bases and J by 1 base.

V and J are TRBV28 and TRBJ2-5; possibly TRBD2 for D (7 bases). The CDR3 covers 16 residues. V lost 1 base and J 2 bases, leaving 14 bases between the germline ends. Germline V gene sequence: CDR1 MDHEN, CDR2 SYDVKM. CDR3 nucleotide sequence: TGTGCCAGCAGTTTATCCCGGGGGGCGAATCAAGAGACCCAGTACTTC. Translated, it gives CASSLSRGANQETQYF.

V usage is TRBV7-9 and J usage is TRBJ2-6, with D possibly being TRBD2 (6 bases). This CDR3 is built from 17 residues. Trimming cost V 3 bases and J 6 bases, with 18 bases left between them. Germline V gene lookup returns CDR1 SEHNR and CDR2 FQNEAQ (reference sequence). The DNA of the CDR3 is TGTGCCAGCAGCTTTCGGGCGGGGACCTTGGCGGCCAACGTCCTGACTTTC. Protein sequence: CASSFRAGTLAANVLTF.

This clone was detected only a few times. J is TRBJ2-1 and V is TRBV7-2; D gene ambiguous. The CDR3 has 15 amino acids. Deletions cut 4 bases from V and 1 base from J, with 11 bases between. The germline gives CDR1 SGHTA, CDR2 FQGNSA. The CDR3 is CASSSEPYSYNEQFF. CDR3 coding DNA: TGTGCCAGCAGCTCAGAACCCTATTCCTACAATGAGCAGTTCTTC.

The chain employs TRBV7-2 and TRBJ2-7, with TRBD2 identical over 12 bases. The trim removed 1 base at V and 5 bases at J, leaving 3 bases unmatched. Germline assignment: CDR1 SGHTA and CDR2 FQGNSA. The CDR3 spans 15 residues. CDR3 DNA: TGTGCCAGCAGCTTAGGGACTAGCGGGACCAACGAGCAGTACTTC. Encoded protein: CASSLGTSGTNEQYF. The complete variable domain, with remaining parts taken from reference TRBV7-2 and TRBJ2-7, reads GAGVSQSPSNKVTEKGKDVELRCDPISGHTALYWYRQSLGQGLEFLIYFQGNSAPDKSGLPSDRFSAERTGGSVSTLTIQRTQQEDSAVYLCASSLGTSGTNEQYFGPGTRLTVT.

This chain links TRBV6-6 with TRBJ2-7; no clear D gene. V lost 3 bases, J lost 3 bases, and 9 bases lay in between. The CDR3 contains 13 residues. CDR1 is MNHNY, CDR2 SVGAGI, per germline (reference sequence). CDR3 in amino acids: CASSYLKVYEQYF. The CDR3 DNA sequence: TGTGCCAGCAGTTATCTTAAGGTCTACGAGCAGTACTTC.

The CDR3 spells CASRYVGANTGELFF. In DNA, the CDR3 is TGTGCCAGCAGATACGTCGGGGCAAACACCGGGGAGCTGTTTTTT. The chain employs TRBV27 and TRBJ2-2; D might be TRBD1 or TRBD2, each matching 5 bases. Per germline, CDR1 MNHEY and CDR2 SMNVEV (reference sequence). The CDR3 loop spans 15 amino acids. V lost 6 bases, J lost 2 bases, and 13 bases lay in between.

This clone has a handful of counts. The V gene is TRBV4-2, the J gene TRBJ2-5; the D is unclear. Trimming took 0 bases from V and 0 from J, leaving 8 bases between them. Per germline, CDR1 LGHNA and CDR2 YNFKEQ. This CDR3 is built from 15 residues. The CDR3 DNA is TGTGCCAGCAGCCAAGATAGAACTTACCAAGAGACCCAGTACTTC. Translation: CASSQDRTYQETQYF.

This clone was seen just once. The same CDR3 also results from other DNA sequences found in this sample. The rearrangement uses TRBV29-1 and TRBJ2-1, with 7 nucleotides matching TRBD2. Germline V lookup: CDR1 SQVTM, CDR2 ANQGSEA. Trimming removed 2 bases from V and 4 bases from J; junction bases left unmatched: 5. The CDR3 has 14 amino acids. The CDR3 region is CSVEPGGPYNEQFF. The CDR3 region has the DNA TGCAGCGTTGAACCGGGAGGACCTTACAATGAGCAGTTCTTC.

This clone was seen a handful of times. The chain carries TRBV7-9 and TRBJ1-1; possibly TRBD1 for D (5 bases). With 4 bases removed from V and 4 bases from J, the gap between germline ends came to 13 bases. Looked up from germline, CDR1 is SEHNR and CDR2 is FQNEAQ (reference sequence). The CDR3 contains 14 residues. In nucleotides, the CDR3 is TGTGCCAGCAGCTACCCCGGTCAGGGCACTGAAGCTTTCTTT. This sequence encodes CASSYPGQGTEAFF.

The chain recombines TRBV30 with TRBJ1-3; a possible D gene is TRBD1 (5 bases). Trimming pared 3 bases from V and 4 bases from J, leaving 16 bases between. The CDR3 totals 15 residues. The V gene's germline CDR1 is GTSNPN and CDR2 SVGIG (reference sequence). CDR3 loop: CAWSPSGLGGNTIYF. The DNA for the CDR3 is TGTGCCTGGAGCCCCTCGGGGCTCGGGGGAAACACCATATATTTT.

This clone has just a few counts. The V call is TRBV7-3, the J call TRBJ2-5, with a weak D call TRBD2 (5 bases). Per the germline V gene, CDR1 is SGHTA and CDR2 is FQGTGA. The CDR3 extends over 14 amino acids. V shed 3 bases and J shed 2 bases, with 10 bases lying between them. CDR3 nucleotides: TGTGCCAGCAGCTTCATCAGCGGACAAGAGACCCAGTACTTC. It yields the protein CASSFISGQETQYF.

The chain combines TRBV19 with TRBJ1-5; D remains ambiguous. The CDR3 spans 16 residues. Trimming removed 7 bases at V and 0 bases at J, with 16 bases between. Germline V CDR1 and CDR2: LNHDA, SQIVND (reference sequence). The CDR3 bases are TGTGCCAGTAAGGGAGGAGGGAGTTATAGCAATCAGCCCCAGCATTTT. As protein: CASKGGGSYSNQPQHF.

This clone was seen more than once but under ten times. The chain links TRBV28 to TRBJ1-2; TRBD1 agrees at 7 bases. Looked up from germline, CDR1 is MDHEN and CDR2 is SYDVKM. With V trimmed by 6 bases and J by 8 bases, 9 bases remained unmatched. This CDR3 is 13 amino acids long. The CDR3 sequence: CASSSTGLRGYTF. The CDR3, as DNA: TGTGCCAGCAGCTCGACAGGGTTGAGGGGCTACACCTTC.

This clone was observed a handful of times. V usage is TRBV29-1 and J usage is TRBJ2-7; no firm D call. The V end was cut by 4 bases, the J end by 6 bases, with 10 bases between. This CDR3 comprises 11 residues. Germline-derived CDR1 and CDR2 are SQVTM and ANQGSEA. The CDR3 DNA reads as TGCAGCGTTGTAACAGATCCCGAGCAGTACTTC. It specifies CSVVTDPEQYF.

This chain joins TRBV6-5 and TRBJ2-3; 10 bases are a match to TRBD1. CDR3 size: 15 residues. From germline, CDR1 is MNHEY and CDR2 SVGAGI. The junction had 4 bases not matched to a gene; V was cut back by 4 bases and J by 3 bases. The CDR3 sequence is CASSFRTGGTDTQYF. The CDR3 DNA reads as TGTGCCAGCAGTTTCCGGACAGGGGGAACAGATACGCAGTATTTT.

J is TRBJ1-2 and V is TRBV4-2; D is unclear. The germline V gene has CDR1 LGHNA and CDR2 YNFKEQ. This CDR3 spans 16 amino acids. V dropped 0 bases and J dropped 3 bases, with 14 bases sitting between them. CDR3 residues: CASSQDLLGVDYGYTF. CDR3 DNA sequence: TGTGCCAGCAGCCAAGATCTCCTTGGGGTTGACTATGGCTACACCTTC.

The sample holds a few counts of this clone. Other DNA sequences in this specimen translate into the identical CDR3. V and J are TRBV18 and TRBJ2-5, with a possible D match to TRBD1 (6 bases). This CDR3 comprises 12 residues. Deletions cut 3 bases from V and 5 bases from J, with 7 bases between. The germline CDR1 and CDR2 sequences are KGHSH and LQKENI. CDR3 nucleotide sequence: TGTGCCAGCTCACCCCAGGGGGAGACCCAGTACTTC. Its protein product is CASSPQGETQYF.